The text below deals with one T cell receptor (beta chain). TCRdb's table, derived via immunoSEQ multiplex PCR, lists solely in-frame clones and lacks some. In the table there are 85,000 to 130,000 clones, 71% of which are singletons. The entry originates in a study of blood T cell repertoires in COVID-19. The V end was cut by 2 bases, the J end by 5 bases, with 12 bases between. Germline-derived CDR1 and CDR2 are KGHSH and LQKENI. The CDR3 sequence is 14 residues long. The sample was peripheral blood. The clonotype originates from a human donor with acute or convalescent COVID-19. The donor label of this sample is uncertain. The chain links TRBV18 to TRBJ2-5, with D uncertain. This chain's CDR3 is CASSPKTARETQYF. CDR3 sequence (DNA): TGTGCCAGCTCACCAAAAACAGCTCGGGAGACCCAGTACTTC.